Listed here are 8 T cell receptor beta chains from one sample, sequenced in a study of cytotoxic CD8 clonotypes in ibrutinib-treated CLL (dated by TCRdb to about 2021). The sample's time point label, decoded: more than 10 months on ibrutinib. Library generation was performed with the immunoSEQ multiplex PCR assay. As stored in TCRdb, this immuneACCESS dataset retains in-frame rearrangements with V and J assigned. A fraction of the clones does not appear; measured against another copy, unresolved V genes explain less than half of the discrepancy, and the remainder lacks a known reason. A total of about 49,000 clones appear in this sample, around half of them only once. The top ten clones comprise over 25% of the sample. The sequencing here drew on PBMCs, taken after 12 months of ibrutinib treatment. The source is a human donor with chronic lymphocytic leukemia.

The J gene is TRBJ2-6, the V gene TRBV5-1; D unclear. Trimming pared 1 base from V and 2 bases from J, leaving 10 bases between. The germline gives CDR1 SGHRS, CDR2 YFSETQ. The length of the CDR3 is 16 residues. The CDR3 coding sequence is TGCGCCAGCAGCTTGTCTAGGTCAGCTGGGGCCAACGTCCTGACTTTC. Protein product: CASSLSRSAGANVLTF. The entire variable domain, with the rest obtained from reference TRBV5-1 and TRBJ2-6, is as follows: KAGVTQTPRYLIKTRGQQVTLSCSPISGHRSVSWYQQTPGQGLQFLFEYFSETQRNKGNFPGRFSGRQFSNSRSEMNVSTLELGDSALYLCASSLSRSAGANVLTFGAGSRLTVL.

The V and J genes are TRBV29-1 and TRBJ2-7; the D gene could be TRBD1 or TRBD2 (5 bases each). The CDR3 is 12 residues long. Looked up from germline, CDR1 is SQVTM and CDR2 is ANQGSEA. Trimming shortened V by 7 bases and J by 3 bases, and 13 bases separated the two germline ends. CDR3: CSALGTGYEQYF. CDR3 sequence (DNA): TGCAGCGCTCTTGGGACCGGCTACGAGCAGTACTTC.

The chain is built from TRBV28 and TRBJ1-2; D is unresolved. CDR1 MDHEN and CDR2 SYDVKM come from the germline V gene. The V end lost 7 bases, the J end lost 4 bases, and 19 bases lay between the germline ends. This CDR3 is 15 amino acids long. The CDR3 nucleotides are TGTGCCAGCATAACTCCAACGAGTAGGGTCTATGGCTACACCTTC. Amino acid sequence: CASITPTSRVYGYTF.

The rearrangement uses TRBV6-1 and TRBJ1-5, with 8 bases aligning to TRBD1. CDR3 length equals 18 residues. The germline CDR1 and CDR2 sequences are MNHNS and SASEGT. The ends lost 4 bases at V and 5 bases at J; junction bases unmatched: 16. The CDR3 loop is CASSGTGRGAVGYQPQHF. The DNA of the CDR3 is TGTGCCAGCAGTGGGACAGGGAGGGGCGCGGTAGGCTATCAGCCCCAGCATTTT.

The table lists this clone with a few counts. The rearrangement joins TRBV19 to TRBJ1-2; D uncertain. V lost 0 bases and J lost 8, with 10 bases in between. Germline V CDR1 and CDR2: LNHDA, SQIVND (reference sequence). The CDR3 runs 13 residues. The DNA for the CDR3 is TGTGCCAGTAGTATAGATATGGAGTACGGCTACACCTTC. This gives the protein CASSIDMEYGYTF.

V usage is TRBV2 and J usage is TRBJ1-5; D is uncertain. In germline, CDR1 is SNHLY, CDR2 FYNNEI. CDR3 length: 16 residues. The V end was cut by 1 base, the J end by 5 bases, with 15 bases between. CDR3 protein: CASSEGVLSKDQPQHF. The CDR3 DNA reads as TGTGCCAGCAGTGAAGGAGTCCTCTCAAAGGATCAGCCCCAGCATTTT.

The chain combines TRBV29-1 with TRBJ1-5, with D perhaps matching TRBD1 (6 bases). V was cut by 7 bases and J by 2 bases, with 24 bases left in between. The CDR3 loop spans 17 amino acids. CDR1 and CDR2 from the germline V gene are SQVTM and ANQGSEA. Here the CDR3 DNA reads TGCAGCGCAATAACACATTGGGGGGGGCGCGGCAATCAGCCCCAGCATTTT. It encodes CSAITHWGGRGNQPQHF.

The chain is built from TRBV29-1 and TRBJ2-5; D gene ambiguous. The CDR3 runs to 14 residues. Per the germline V gene, CDR1 is SQVTM and CDR2 is ANQGSEA. Deletions cut 7 bases from V and 1 base from J, with 16 bases between. The CDR3 sequence is CSAKTGRIQETQYF. Here the CDR3 DNA reads TGCAGCGCCAAAACCGGACGGATCCAAGAGACCCAGTACTTC.